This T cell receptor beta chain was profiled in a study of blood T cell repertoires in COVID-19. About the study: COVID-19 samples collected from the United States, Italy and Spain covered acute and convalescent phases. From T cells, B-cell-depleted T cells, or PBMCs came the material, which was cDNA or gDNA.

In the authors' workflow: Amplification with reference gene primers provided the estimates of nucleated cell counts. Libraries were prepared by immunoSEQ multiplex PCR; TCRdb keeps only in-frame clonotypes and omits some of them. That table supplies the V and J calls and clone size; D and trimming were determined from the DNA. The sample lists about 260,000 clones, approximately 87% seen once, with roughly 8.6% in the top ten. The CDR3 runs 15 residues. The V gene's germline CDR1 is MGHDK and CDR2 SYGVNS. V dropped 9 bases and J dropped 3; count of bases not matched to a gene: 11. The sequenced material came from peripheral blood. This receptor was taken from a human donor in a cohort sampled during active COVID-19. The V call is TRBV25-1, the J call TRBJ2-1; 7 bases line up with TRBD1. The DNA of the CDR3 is TGTGCCAGTGGCCTGACAGGGAAAGGCTACAATGAGCAGTTCTTC. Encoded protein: CASGLTGKGYNEQFF.